The 15 T cell receptor beta chains below were found in one sample sequenced in a study of T-cell memory formation after mild COVID-19. TCRdb redid the calling of the 5' RACE reads with MiXCR, one entry per CDR3 protein. This table has around 250,000 distinct CDR3 sequences, around 15% appearing once. Sequenced sample: PBMCs or a T cell subset sorted from them (not recorded which). These TCRs come from a man aged 18 to 29 who had mild COVID-19 (a few samples of this study predate the infection). Cell type and time point are not known.

CDR3 amino acids: CASSSGVGGAWAGELFF. The CDR3 DNA is TGTGCCAGCAGCTCGGGTGTCGGGGGCGCTTGGGCCGGGGAGCTGTTTTTT. The V gene is TRBV7-8, the J gene TRBJ2-2; D is possibly TRBD1 or TRBD2 (6 bases each). Trimming shortened V by 4 bases and J by 6 bases, and 21 bases separated the two germline ends. CDR3 length: 17 amino acids. Germline CDR1 and CDR2: SGHVS and FQNEAQ.

The chain uses TRBV20-1 and TRBJ1-4; 9 bases match TRBD1. J was trimmed by 0 bases and V by 7 bases; bases with no gene match: 9. The CDR3 has 16 amino acids. Germline V gene lookup returns CDR1 DFQATT and CDR2 SNEGSKA (reference sequence). The CDR3 loop is CSGGTGGVTTNEKLFF. The CDR3 DNA is TGCAGTGGGGGAACAGGGGGCGTTACAACTAATGAAAAACTGTTTTTT.

This clonotype showed up just a few times. This chain connects TRBV20-1 to TRBJ2-5, with 9 bases fitting TRBD2. V was clipped by 4 bases and J by 5 bases; unmatched bases: 11. Germline CDR1 reads DFQATT; CDR2 reads SNEGSKA (reference sequence). The CDR3 is 15 residues long. The CDR3 DNA is TGCAGTGCTATCAAGGGTGGGCTAGCGGGGGAGACCCAGTACTTC. It translates to CSAIKGGLAGETQYF.

This sequence joins TRBV4-2 and TRBJ1-2; weak D call: TRBD1 (6 bases). The V and J ends lost 5 bases and 4 bases respectively, with 17 bases between them. Germline loops: CDR1 LGHNA, CDR2 YNFKEQ. This CDR3 contains 15 residues. CDR3 loop: CASSGRDKNPYGYTF. The CDR3 DNA is TGTGCCAGCAGCGGCCGGGACAAAAATCCCTATGGCTACACCTTC.

V usage is TRBV6-6 and J usage is TRBJ1-1; 8 nucleotides align to TRBD1. Per germline, CDR1 MNHNY and CDR2 SVGAGI (reference sequence). The CDR3 sequence is 16 residues long. V dropped 4 bases and J dropped 6; count of bases not matched to a gene: 13. CDR3 sequence reads: CASSSFGQGGSSEAFF. CDR3 nucleotide sequence: TGTGCCAGCAGTTCATTTGGACAGGGCGGTTCGTCTGAAGCTTTCTTT.

The chain combines TRBV4-1 with TRBJ1-2; 8 bases are a match to TRBD1. The ends lost 1 base at V and 8 bases at J; junction bases unmatched: 6. Per germline, CDR1 MGHRA and CDR2 YSYEKL. The CDR3 runs to 14 residues. In DNA, the CDR3 is TGCGCCAGCAGCCAAGGCCAGGGGGCGCGGGGCTACACCTTC. Translating it yields CASSQGQGARGYTF.

The V and J genes are TRBV9 and TRBJ1-6, with D maybe TRBD1 (6 bases). Germline V gene lookup returns CDR1 SGDLS and CDR2 YYNGEE. The V end lost 0 bases, the J end lost 9 bases, and 16 bases lay between the germline ends. This CDR3 is built from 16 residues. The CDR3 DNA reads TGTGCCAGCAGCGTAGGGGGGGCCGGGTTTGCTTCACCCCTCCACTTT. Translated, it gives CASSVGGAGFASPLHF.

This clonotype was seen many times. The chain has TRBV6-2 or TRBV6-3 and TRBJ2-1; 10 bases are a match to TRBD2. J was trimmed by 0 bases and V by 2 bases; bases with no gene match: 7. This CDR3 is 18 amino acids long. Germline CDR1 MNHEY, CDR2 SVGEGT. CDR3 DNA: TGTGCCAGCAGTTACCCTAGCGGGGGAGCGAGCTCCTACAATGAGCAGTTCTTC. Its translation: CASSYPSGGASSYNEQFF.

V and J are TRBV7-3 and TRBJ2-5; 7 bases match TRBD2. CDR1 is SGHTA and CDR2 is FQGTGA in the germline V gene. The trim removed 5 bases at V and 2 bases at J, leaving 8 bases unmatched. The CDR3 is 15 residues long. Here the CDR3 reads CASSRQRGTQETQYF. CDR3 coding DNA: TGTGCCAGCAGCCGGCAGCGGGGTACACAAGAGACCCAGTACTTC.

V usage is TRBV12-3 or TRBV12-4 and J usage is TRBJ2-3; the D call may be TRBD1 or TRBD2 (5 bases each). The length of the CDR3 is 14 residues. V lost 6 bases and J 2 bases, leaving 12 bases between the germline ends. The CDR3 spells CASRPGPTTDTQYF. The CDR3 DNA is TGTGCCAGCAGACCGGGACCAACCACAGATACGCAGTATTTT.

This clonotype was seen more than once but under ten times. The chain recombines TRBV28 with TRBJ2-7; TRBD1 aligns across 10 bases. Germline values: CDR1 MDHEN, CDR2 SYDVKM. The CDR3 has 15 residues. Germline trimming cut 6 bases from V and 4 bases from J; bases unmatched to any gene: 9. This CDR3 reads CASRPKTGGPYEQYV. The CDR3 DNA reads TGTGCCAGCAGACCAAAGACAGGGGGCCCTTACGAGCAGTACGTC.

This chain joins TRBV5-6 and TRBJ1-5, with D unclear. The CDR3 totals 15 residues. V was clipped by 3 bases and J by 5 bases, with 15 bases between them. Germline values: CDR1 SGHDT, CDR2 YYEEEE. In DNA form, the CDR3 reads TGTGCCAGCAGCTCGCTTGGCGGGGTGGATCAGCCCCAGCATTTT. Translating gives CASSSLGGVDQPQHF.

The chain employs TRBV5-1 and TRBJ2-1; 12 bases are shared with TRBD2. The CDR3 has 17 amino acids. V lost 1 base to trimming and J lost 10 bases; unmatched junction nucleotides: 12. The germline V gene has CDR1 SGHRS and CDR2 YFSETQ. In DNA form, the CDR3 reads TGCGCCAGCAGCTTGCCGGTTGCTAGCGGGGGGGCAAACGAGCAGTTCTTC. Translation gives CASSLPVASGGANEQFF.

The V call is TRBV7-8, the J call TRBJ1-4, with D perhaps matching TRBD1 (5 bases). Germline CDR1 reads SGHVS; CDR2 reads FQNEAQ. There are 15 residues in the CDR3. Trimming removed 4 bases at V and 5 bases at J, with 14 bases between. The CDR3 protein is CASSSRAGGNEKLFF. CDR3 bases: TGTGCCAGCAGCTCTAGGGCCGGGGGAAATGAAAAACTGTTTTTT.

This clonotype has more than one count but fewer than ten. The rearrangement uses TRBV7-3 and TRBJ2-5; 8 positions agree with TRBD2. The CDR3 is 16 amino acids. V was clipped by 4 bases and J by 5 bases; unmatched bases: 12. The V gene's germline CDR1 is SGHTA and CDR2 FQGTGA. The CDR3 sequence is CASSSEGGRGGETQYF. CDR3 DNA sequence: TGTGCCAGCAGCTCCGAAGGGGGACGGGGGGGCGAGACCCAGTACTTC.